The entry below gives a single T cell receptor beta chain sequence along with its context. The antigen remains unidentified. This sample is part of a study of shared clonotypes between healthy human individuals. Study-wide context: The composition of the donors was a couple of women and a few men aged 18 to 49.

Study findings and constraints: The diversity represented, both genetic and in exposure history, was limited by few donors.

Sorted-subset replicate PCRs used about 200 ng DNA, around 27,000 T cell genomes. Method: immunoSEQ multiplex PCR; TCRdb's copy keeps in-frame clones and lacks some. The sample records millions of clones, about 93% being singletons. This CDR3 is 13 amino acids long. V lost 2 bases and J lost 3, with 9 bases in between. Germline assignment: CDR1 SGHTS and CDR2 YDEGEE. Naive CD8 cells lacked CD45RO and underwent positive selection for CCR7, leaving out terminally differentiated effector memory CD45RA+ cells. The sample was naive CD8+ T cells from PBMCs. The rearrangement uses TRBV5-8 and TRBJ2-7; D uncertain. The clonotype comes from a man in his late teens or twenties in good health. Some clones in this sample may be carry-over from other donors' samples. CDR3 DNA: TGTGCCAGCAGCTTCATAGAGCGCTACGAGCAGTACTTC. This encodes CASSFIERYEQYF.